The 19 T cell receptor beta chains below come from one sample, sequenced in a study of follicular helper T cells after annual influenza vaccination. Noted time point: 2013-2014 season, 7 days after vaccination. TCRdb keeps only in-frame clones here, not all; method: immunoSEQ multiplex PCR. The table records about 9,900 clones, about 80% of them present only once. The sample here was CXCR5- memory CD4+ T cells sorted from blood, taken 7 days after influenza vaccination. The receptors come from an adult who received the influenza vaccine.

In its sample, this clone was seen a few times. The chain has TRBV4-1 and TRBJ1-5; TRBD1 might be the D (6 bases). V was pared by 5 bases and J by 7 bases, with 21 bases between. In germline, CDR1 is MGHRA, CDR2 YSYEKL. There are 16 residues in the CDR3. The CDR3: CASSIRGGEGQQPQHF. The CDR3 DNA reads TGCGCCAGCAGCATACGAGGGGGGGAAGGACAGCAGCCCCAGCATTTT.

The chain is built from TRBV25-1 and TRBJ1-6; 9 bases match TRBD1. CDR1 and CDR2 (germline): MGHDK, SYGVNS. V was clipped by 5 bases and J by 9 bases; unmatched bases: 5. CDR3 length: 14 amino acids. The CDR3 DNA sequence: TGTGCCAGCAGTTGGACAGGGGAGGGTTCACCCCTCCACTTT. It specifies CASSWTGEGSPLHF.

The CDR3 DNA sequence: TGCGCCAGCAGCCAAGTTGCCAGGGGGCGAGGTTCACCCCTCCACTTT. Amino acid sequence: CASSQVARGRGSPLHF. The gene calls are TRBV4-1 and TRBJ1-6; TRBD1 aligns across 8 bases. The CDR3 has 16 amino acids. Trimming removed 1 base from V and 9 bases from J; junction bases left unmatched: 8. Germline V gene sequence: CDR1 MGHRA, CDR2 YSYEKL.

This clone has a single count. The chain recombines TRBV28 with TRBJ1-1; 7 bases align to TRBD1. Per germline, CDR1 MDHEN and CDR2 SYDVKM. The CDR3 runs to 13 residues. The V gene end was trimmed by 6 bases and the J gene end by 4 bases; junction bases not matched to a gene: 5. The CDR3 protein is CASSPHRGTEAFF. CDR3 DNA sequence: TGTGCCAGCAGCCCCCACAGGGGCACTGAAGCTTTCTTT.

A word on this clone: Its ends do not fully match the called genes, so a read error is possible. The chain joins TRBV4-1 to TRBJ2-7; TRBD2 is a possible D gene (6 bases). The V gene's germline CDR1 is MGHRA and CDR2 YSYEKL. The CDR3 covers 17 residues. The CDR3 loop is CASSQVPGGTAPHEQCF. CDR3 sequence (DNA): TGCGCCAGCAGCCAAGTCCCCGGCGGGACCGCCCCCCACGAGCAGTGCTTC.

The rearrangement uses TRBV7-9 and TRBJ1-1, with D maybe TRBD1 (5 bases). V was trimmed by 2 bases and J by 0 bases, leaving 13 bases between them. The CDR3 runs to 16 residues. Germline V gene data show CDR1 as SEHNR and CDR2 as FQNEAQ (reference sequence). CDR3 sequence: CASSLSGTGVNTEAFF. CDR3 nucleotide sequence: TGTGCCAGCAGCTTATCAGGGACCGGAGTGAACACTGAAGCTTTCTTT. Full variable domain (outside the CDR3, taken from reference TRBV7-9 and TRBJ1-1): DTGVSQNPRHKITKRGQNVTFRCDPISEHNRLYWYRQTLGQGPEFLTYFQNEAQLEKSRLLSDRFSAERPKGSFSTLEIQRTEQGDSAMYLCASSLSGTGVNTEAFFGQGTRLTVV.

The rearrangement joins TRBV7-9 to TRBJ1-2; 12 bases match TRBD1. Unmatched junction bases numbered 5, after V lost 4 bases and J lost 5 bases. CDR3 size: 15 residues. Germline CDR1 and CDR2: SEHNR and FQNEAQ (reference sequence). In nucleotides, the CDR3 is TGTGCCAGCAGCTCCGGGACAGGGGGCGGGTATGGCTACACCTTC. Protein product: CASSSGTGGGYGYTF.

In DNA form, the CDR3 reads TGTGCCAGCAGCTTAGGAGAGAACACTGAAGCTTTCTTT. Amino acids: CASSLGENTEAFF. This rearrangement joins TRBV7-6 to TRBJ1-1; D is undetermined. Germline values: CDR1 SGHVS, CDR2 FNYEAQ. This CDR3 has 13 amino acids. The V end was cut by 1 base, the J end by 1 base, with 4 bases between.

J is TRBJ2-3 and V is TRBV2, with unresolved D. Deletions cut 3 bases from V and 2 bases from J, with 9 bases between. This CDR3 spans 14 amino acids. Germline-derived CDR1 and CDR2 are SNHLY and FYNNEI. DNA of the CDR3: TGTGCCAGCAGTGAGTTAATAAACACAGATACGCAGTATTTT. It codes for CASSELINTDTQYF.

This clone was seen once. The CDR3 DNA reads TGCAGCGCTGGTCGGGGGGCTAGCACAGATACGCAGTATTTT. Encoded protein: CSAGRGASTDTQYF. The chain has TRBV29-1 and TRBJ2-3; D might be TRBD2 (7 bases). The length of the CDR3 is 14 residues. The germline CDR1 and CDR2 sequences are SQVTM and ANQGSEA. The V end lost 7 bases, the J end lost 0 bases, and 14 bases lay between the germline ends.

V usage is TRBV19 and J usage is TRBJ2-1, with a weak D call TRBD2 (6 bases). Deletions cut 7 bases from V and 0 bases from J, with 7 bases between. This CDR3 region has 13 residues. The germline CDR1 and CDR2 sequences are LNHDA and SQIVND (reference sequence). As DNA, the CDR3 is TGTGCCAGTACTAGCGCCTCCTACAATGAGCAGTTCTTC. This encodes CASTSASYNEQFF.

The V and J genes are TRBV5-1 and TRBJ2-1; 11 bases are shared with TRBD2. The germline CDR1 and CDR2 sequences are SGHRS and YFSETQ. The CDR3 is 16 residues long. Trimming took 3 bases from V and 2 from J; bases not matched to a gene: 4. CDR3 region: CASSSIAGGPYNEQFF. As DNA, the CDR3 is TGCGCCAGCAGCTCAATAGCGGGAGGGCCCTACAATGAGCAGTTCTTC.

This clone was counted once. The CDR3 DNA is TGTGCCAGCAGCCGGGCCGGGGGCAATCAGCCCCAGCATTTT. As protein: CASSRAGGNQPQHF. The rearrangement joins TRBV7-2 to TRBJ1-5; no clear D gene. V was cut by 5 bases and J by 2 bases, with 10 bases left in between. Germline V gene lookup returns CDR1 SGHTA and CDR2 FQGNSA. The CDR3 extends over 14 amino acids.

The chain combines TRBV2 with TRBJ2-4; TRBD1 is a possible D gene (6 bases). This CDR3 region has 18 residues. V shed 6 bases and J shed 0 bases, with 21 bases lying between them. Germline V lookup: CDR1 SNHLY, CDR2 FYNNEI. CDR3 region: CASSPATGDLLAKNIQYF. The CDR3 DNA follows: TGTGCCAGCAGCCCAGCGACAGGTGACCTCCTAGCCAAAAACATTCAGTACTTC.

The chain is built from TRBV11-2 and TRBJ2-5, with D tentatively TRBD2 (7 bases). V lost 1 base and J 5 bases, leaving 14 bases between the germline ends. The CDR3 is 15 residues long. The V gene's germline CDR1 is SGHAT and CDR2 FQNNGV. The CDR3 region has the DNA TGTGCCAGCAGCTTAGGGAGGGGGGGGAGGGAGACCCAGTACTTC. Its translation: CASSLGRGGRETQYF.

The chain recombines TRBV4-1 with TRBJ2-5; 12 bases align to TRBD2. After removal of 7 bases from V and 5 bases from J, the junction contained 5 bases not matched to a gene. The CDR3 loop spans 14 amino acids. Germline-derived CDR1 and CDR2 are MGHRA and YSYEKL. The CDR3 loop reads CASKTTSGSETQYF. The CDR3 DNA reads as TGCGCCAGCAAAACGACTAGCGGGAGCGAGACCCAGTACTTC.

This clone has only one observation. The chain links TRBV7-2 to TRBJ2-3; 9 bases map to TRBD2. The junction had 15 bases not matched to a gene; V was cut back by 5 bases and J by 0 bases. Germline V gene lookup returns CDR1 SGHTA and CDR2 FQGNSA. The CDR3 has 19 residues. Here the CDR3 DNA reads TGTGCCAGCAGCCCCAGGGGGTTTGCACTAGCGGGTAGCACAGATACGCAGTATTTT. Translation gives CASSPRGFALAGSTDTQYF.

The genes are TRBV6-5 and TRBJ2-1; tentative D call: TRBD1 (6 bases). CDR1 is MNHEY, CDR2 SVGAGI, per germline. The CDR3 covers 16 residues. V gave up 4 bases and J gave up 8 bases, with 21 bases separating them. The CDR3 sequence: CASSSRSGTHFHEQFF. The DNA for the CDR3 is TGTGCCAGCAGTTCTCGGTCGGGGACACACTTCCATGAGCAGTTCTTC.

As DNA, the CDR3 is TGTGCCAGCAGTGAAGACAGGGCCGCAAACCCTGGGGCCAACGTCCTGACTTTC. Translated: CASSEDRAANPGANVLTF. The J gene is TRBJ2-6, the V gene TRBV6-1; D is possibly TRBD1 (6 bases). CDR1 MNHNS and CDR2 SASEGT come from the germline V gene. The CDR3 runs to 18 residues. V was trimmed by 1 base and J by 2 bases, leaving 15 bases between them.